A selection of T cell receptor beta chains follows, all from one sample in a study of T cell repertoires in cytomegalovirus infection. TCRdb redid the calling of the reads with MiXCR, one entry per CDR3 protein. The profile shows 700,000 to 950,000 distinct CDR3 sequences, around a third of them singletons. These receptors' antigens are unknown. The sequencing used cultured CD8+ T cells from PBMCs, collected from culture after CMV antigen stimulation. The receptors come from a human donor in good health (CMV status not recorded). Some clones in this sample may be carry-over from other donors' samples. CDR3s include the opening cysteine and the closing phenylalanine or tryptophan. Not all rows give a size; the values are once, few, many and, for expanded clones, a class.

J,V,size,CDR3
TRBJ1-2,TRBV12-3/TRBV12-4,.,CASSPTPGYGYTF
TRBJ2-5,TRBV7-7,.,CASSPRTASQETQYF
TRBJ1-1,TRBV6-5,.,CASTSGGPLLNTEAFF
TRBJ1-1,TRBV19,.,CVSTPGTEAFF
TRBJ2-3,TRBV7-6,.,CASSPLALADTQYF
TRBJ1-2,TRBV7-6,.,CASSSRGYTF
TRBJ2-3,TRBV3-1,.,CASSQDMALAGAPDTQYF
TRBJ2-6,TRBV10-3,many,CAIRARDREFSGANVLTF
TRBJ1-1,TRBV7-9,few,CASSFNGRVVEEAFF
TRBJ1-1,TRBV20-1,few,CSADPGKTEAFF
TRBJ2-5,TRBV28,.,CASSLWDQETQYF
TRBJ2-7,TRBV5-4,.,CASSLVVGPVKYEQYF
TRBJ1-4,TRBV12-5,many,CASGSLPGTTNGDEKLFF
TRBJ1-1,TRBV13,.,CASSGTVPNTEAFF
TRBJ1-1,TRBV7-8,few,CASSPSGGDTEAFF
TRBJ2-1,TRBV12-3/TRBV12-4,.,CASSRTLTYNEQFF
TRBJ1-2,TRBV7-9,few,CASSSRESYGYTF
TRBJ2-7,TRBV6-1,few,CASSPTGARYEQYF
TRBJ2-7,TRBV20-1,.,CSARDLAGFYEQYF
TRBJ2-5,TRBV28,.,CASSLETSGTETQYF
TRBJ2-1,TRBV2,.,CASSPTTRNEQFF
TRBJ2-1,TRBV20-1,.,CSARDLRANNEQFF
TRBJ1-2,TRBV2,.,CASRPRDRRGEYYGYTF
TRBJ2-3,TRBV28,.,CASSSPYEDTQYF
TRBJ2-3,TRBV7-8,.,CASGKRALTDTQYF
TRBJ2-3,TRBV6-4,few,CASSVGGEDTQYF
TRBJ1-2,TRBV27,.,CASSLSYGDRGIYGYTF
TRBJ2-1,TRBV11-1,.,CASSPGDTSSYNEQFF
TRBJ1-1,TRBV4-2,.,CASSHLTKIAEAFF
TRBJ1-1,TRBV19,many,CASSAGLNTEAFF
TRBJ2-1,TRBV4-1,few,CASSQVAGGADEQFF
TRBJ1-2,TRBV15,few,CATSPRTGQSLANYGYTF
TRBJ1-4,TRBV6-6,.,CASTQAGGGEKLFF
TRBJ1-2,TRBV7-6,.,CASSLGADNYGYTF
TRBJ2-1,TRBV7-6,.,CASSSLALSYNEQFF
TRBJ2-1,TRBV7-2,many,CASTPGGAEQFF
TRBJ1-2,TRBV5-6,few,CASSFGRPSDGYTF
TRBJ2-1,TRBV6-5,.,CASSVRQGIDNEQFF
TRBJ2-3,TRBV2,.,CTSSEGTESDTQYF
TRBJ1-5,TRBV27,few,CASSLLGGLQPQHF